The following is a TCR beta chain sequence with its context. What it binds is not known. Method: immunoSEQ multiplex PCR; TCRdb's copy keeps in-frame clones and lacks some. The sample lists around 100,000 clones; 90% were seen once. This sample stems from a study of T cell responses to AZD1222 COVID-19 vaccine. Findings and limits, study-wide: Seropositive status at baseline applied to only 5 to 7 AZD1222 recipients.

Germline V gene lookup returns CDR1 SGHDT and CDR2 YYEEEE. V was trimmed by 1 base and J by 7 bases, leaving 9 bases between them. The CDR3 loop spans 12 amino acids. Sample: peripheral blood, taken on day 0 of AZD1222 vaccination. This sequence joins TRBV5-6 and TRBJ2-7; D perhaps matches TRBD1 (5 bases). The TCR sequence derives from an adult in good health. Written as DNA, the CDR3 is TGTGCCAGCAGCTTGACAGGTGGGGAGCAGTACTTC. Its protein is CASSLTGGEQYF.